This TCR beta chain originates from a study of blood T cells in healthy people across ages. In its sample, this clonotype was seen many times. Combining a sample-barcoded 5' primer with a J-beta primer mix, a second PCR ran for roughly 7 to 12 cycles. TCRdb ran MiXCR on the 5' RACE reads and lists one entry per CDR3 protein. The sample includes some 1.6 million distinct CDR3 sequences, about 31% of them seen just once. V lost 3 bases to trimming and J lost 5 bases, with 11 bases between them. This CDR3 is built from 13 residues. The V gene is TRBV12-3 or TRBV12-4, the J gene TRBJ2-7; D possibly corresponds to TRBD2 (6 bases). Sequencing was done on a sample of blood. The source of this sequence is a woman aged 25 to 39 in good health. Here the CDR3 reads CASSFRRGNEQYF. CDR3 coding DNA: TGTGCCAGCAGTTTTCGACGGGGGAACGAGCAGTACTTC.